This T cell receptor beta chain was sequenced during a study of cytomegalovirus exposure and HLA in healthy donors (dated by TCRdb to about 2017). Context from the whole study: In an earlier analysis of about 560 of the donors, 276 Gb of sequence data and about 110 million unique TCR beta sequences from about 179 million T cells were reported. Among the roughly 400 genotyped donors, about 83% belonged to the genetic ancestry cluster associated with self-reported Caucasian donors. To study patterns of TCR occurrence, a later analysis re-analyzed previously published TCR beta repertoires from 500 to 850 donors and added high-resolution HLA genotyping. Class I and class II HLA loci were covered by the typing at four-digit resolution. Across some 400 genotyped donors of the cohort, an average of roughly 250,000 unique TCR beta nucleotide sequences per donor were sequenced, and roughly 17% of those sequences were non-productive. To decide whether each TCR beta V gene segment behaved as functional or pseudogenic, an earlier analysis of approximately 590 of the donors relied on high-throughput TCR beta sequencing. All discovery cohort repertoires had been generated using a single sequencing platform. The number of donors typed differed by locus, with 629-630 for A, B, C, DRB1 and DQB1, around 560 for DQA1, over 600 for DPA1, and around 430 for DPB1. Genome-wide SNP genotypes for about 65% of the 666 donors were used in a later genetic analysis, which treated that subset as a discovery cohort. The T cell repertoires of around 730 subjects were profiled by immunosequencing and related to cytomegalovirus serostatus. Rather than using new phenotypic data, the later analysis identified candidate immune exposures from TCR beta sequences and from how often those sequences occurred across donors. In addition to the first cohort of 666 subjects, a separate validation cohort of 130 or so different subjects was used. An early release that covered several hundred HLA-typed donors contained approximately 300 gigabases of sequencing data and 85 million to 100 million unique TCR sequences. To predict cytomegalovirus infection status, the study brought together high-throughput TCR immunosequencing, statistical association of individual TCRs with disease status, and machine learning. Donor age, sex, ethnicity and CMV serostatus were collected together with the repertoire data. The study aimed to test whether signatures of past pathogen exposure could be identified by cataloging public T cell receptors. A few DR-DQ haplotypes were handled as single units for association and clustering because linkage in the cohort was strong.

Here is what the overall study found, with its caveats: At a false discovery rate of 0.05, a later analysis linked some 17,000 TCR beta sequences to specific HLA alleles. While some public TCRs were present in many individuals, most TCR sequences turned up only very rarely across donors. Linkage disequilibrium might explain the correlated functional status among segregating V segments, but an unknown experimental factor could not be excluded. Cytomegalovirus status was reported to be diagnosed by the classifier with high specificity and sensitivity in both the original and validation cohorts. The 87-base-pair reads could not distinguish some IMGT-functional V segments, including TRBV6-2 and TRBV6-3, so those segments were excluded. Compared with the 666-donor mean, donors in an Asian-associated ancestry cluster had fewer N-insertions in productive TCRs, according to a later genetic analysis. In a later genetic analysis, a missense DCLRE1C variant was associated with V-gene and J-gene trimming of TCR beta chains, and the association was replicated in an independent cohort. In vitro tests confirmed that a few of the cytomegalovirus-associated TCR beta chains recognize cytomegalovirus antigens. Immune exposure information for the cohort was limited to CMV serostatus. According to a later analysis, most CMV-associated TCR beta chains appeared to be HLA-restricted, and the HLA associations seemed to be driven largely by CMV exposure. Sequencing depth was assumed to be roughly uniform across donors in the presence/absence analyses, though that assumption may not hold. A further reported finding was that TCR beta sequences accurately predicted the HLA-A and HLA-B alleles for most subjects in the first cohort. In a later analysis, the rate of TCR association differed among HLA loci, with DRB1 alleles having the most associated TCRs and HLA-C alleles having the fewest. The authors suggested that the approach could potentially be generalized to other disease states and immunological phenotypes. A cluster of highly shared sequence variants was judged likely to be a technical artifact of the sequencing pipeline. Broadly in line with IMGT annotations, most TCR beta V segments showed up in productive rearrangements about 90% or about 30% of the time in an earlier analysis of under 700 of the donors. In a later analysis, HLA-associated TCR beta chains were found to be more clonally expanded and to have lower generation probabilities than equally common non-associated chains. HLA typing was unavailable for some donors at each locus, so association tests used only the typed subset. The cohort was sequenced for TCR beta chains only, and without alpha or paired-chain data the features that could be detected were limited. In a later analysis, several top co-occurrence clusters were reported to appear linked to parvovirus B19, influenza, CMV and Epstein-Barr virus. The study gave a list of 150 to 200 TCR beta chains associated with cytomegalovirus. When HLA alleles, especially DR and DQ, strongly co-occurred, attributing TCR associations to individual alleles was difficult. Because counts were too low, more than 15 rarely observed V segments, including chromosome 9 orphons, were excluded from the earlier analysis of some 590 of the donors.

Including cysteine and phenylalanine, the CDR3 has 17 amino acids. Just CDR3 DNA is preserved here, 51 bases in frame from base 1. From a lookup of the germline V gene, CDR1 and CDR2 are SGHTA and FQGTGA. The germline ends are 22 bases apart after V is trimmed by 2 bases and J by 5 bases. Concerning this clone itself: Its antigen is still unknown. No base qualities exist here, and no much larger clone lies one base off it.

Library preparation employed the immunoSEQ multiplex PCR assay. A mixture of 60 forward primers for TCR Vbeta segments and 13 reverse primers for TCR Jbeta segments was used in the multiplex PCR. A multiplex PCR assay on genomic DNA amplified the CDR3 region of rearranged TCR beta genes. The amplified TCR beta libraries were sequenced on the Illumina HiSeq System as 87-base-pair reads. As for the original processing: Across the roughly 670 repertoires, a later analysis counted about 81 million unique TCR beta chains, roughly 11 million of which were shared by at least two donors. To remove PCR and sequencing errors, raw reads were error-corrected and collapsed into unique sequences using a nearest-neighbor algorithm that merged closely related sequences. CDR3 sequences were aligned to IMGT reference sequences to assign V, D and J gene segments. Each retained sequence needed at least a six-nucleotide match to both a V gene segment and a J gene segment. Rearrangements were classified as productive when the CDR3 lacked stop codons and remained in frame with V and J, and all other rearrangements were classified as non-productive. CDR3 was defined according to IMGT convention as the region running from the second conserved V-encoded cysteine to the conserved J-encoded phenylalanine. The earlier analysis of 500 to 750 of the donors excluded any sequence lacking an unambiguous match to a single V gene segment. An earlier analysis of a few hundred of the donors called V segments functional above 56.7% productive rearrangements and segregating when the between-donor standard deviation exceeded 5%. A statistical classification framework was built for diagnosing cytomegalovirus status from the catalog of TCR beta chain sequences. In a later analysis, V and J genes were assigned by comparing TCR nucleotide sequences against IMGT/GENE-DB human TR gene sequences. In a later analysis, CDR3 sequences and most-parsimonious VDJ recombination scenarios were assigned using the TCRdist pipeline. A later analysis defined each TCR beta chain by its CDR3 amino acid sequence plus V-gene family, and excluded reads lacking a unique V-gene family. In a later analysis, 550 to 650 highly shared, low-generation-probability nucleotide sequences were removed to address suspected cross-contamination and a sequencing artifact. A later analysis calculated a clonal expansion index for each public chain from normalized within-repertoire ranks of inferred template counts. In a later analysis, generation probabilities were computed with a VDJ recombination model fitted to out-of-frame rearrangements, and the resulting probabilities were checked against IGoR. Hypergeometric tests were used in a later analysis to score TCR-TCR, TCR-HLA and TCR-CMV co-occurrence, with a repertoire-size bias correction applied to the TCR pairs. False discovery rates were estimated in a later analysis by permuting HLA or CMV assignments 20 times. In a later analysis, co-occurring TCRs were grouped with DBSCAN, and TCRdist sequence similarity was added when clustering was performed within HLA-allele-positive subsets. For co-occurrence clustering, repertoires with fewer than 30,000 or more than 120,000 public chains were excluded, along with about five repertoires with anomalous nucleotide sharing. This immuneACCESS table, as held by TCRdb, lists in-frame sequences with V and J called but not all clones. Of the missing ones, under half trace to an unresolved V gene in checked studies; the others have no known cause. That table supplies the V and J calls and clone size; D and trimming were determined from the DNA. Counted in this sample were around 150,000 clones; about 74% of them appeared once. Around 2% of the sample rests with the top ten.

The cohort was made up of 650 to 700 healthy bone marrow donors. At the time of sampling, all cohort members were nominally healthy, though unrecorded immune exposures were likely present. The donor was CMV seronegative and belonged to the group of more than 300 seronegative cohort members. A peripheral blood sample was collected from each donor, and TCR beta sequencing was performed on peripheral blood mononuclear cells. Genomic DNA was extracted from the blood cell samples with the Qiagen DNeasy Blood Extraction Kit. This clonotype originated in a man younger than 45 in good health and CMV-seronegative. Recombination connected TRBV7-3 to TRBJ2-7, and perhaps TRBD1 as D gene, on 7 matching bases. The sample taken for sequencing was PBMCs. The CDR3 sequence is CASSLPYQGGGFDEQYF. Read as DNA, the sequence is TGTGCCAGCAGCTTACCCTATCAAGGAGGGGGCTTTGACGAGCAGTACTTC.